This T cell receptor (beta chain) was profiled in a study of cytomegalovirus exposure and HLA in healthy donors. Whole-study results and caveats: Reportedly, TCR beta sequences accurately predicted HLA-A and HLA-B alleles in most subjects. CMV serostatus was the only immune exposure information that was available. According to a later analysis, donors in an Asian-associated ancestry cluster reportedly had fewer N-insertions than the roughly 640-donor mean.

PCR was performed using 60 Vbeta and 13 Jbeta primers. Sequencing used immunoSEQ multiplex PCR; TCRdb keeps in-frame clones, though not all of them. The repertoire holds 50,000 to 65,000 clones, less than 85% seen once, with just over 3% in the top ten. Concerning this clone itself: The antigen remains unidentified.

Sequencing was done on a sample of PBMCs. The receptor comes from a woman aged 18-30 years in good health and CMV-seronegative.

This CDR3 reads CASRKQGQGASGELFF. The CDR3 DNA reads as TGTGCCAGCCGCAAACAGGGACAGGGGGCGAGCGGGGAGCTGTTTTTT. The chain has TRBV28 and TRBJ2-2; 12 bases are shared with TRBD1. V dropped 8 bases and J dropped 7; count of bases not matched to a gene: 11. Germline V gene data show CDR1 as MDHEN and CDR2 as SYDVKM. The CDR3 has 16 amino acids. Using reference TRBV28 and TRBJ2-2 for the parts outside the CDR3, the full variable domain is DVKVTQSSRYLVKRTGEKVFLECVQDMDHENMFWYRQDPGLGLRLIYFSYDVKMKEKGDIPEGYSVSREKKERFSLILESASTNQTSMYLCASRKQGQGASGELFFGEGSRLTVL.